Sequencing of this T cell receptor (beta chain) was carried out in a study of beta chain features in type 1 diabetes. Study context: Healthy donors resembled patients in age, gender and cell yields.

Study results and limitations: More deletions and fewer insertions at VDJ junctions were seen in type 1 diabetes patients. Significant though moderate, a shortening of TCRB CDR3s appeared in all four CD4+ subsets of Type 1 diabetes patients.

This clone came up a few times. What it binds is not known. V lost 4 bases and J lost 8, with 15 bases in between. Germline loops: CDR1 SGHRS, CDR2 YFSETQ. The CDR3 spans 13 residues. Isolated RNA was reverse transcribed in full, so expressed TCRB transcripts were sequenced. Read counts averaged approximately 3.6 million for samples of naive, central memory and regulatory T cells. Produced via immunoSEQ multiplex PCR; TCRdb's table is partial and in-frame only. This sample has roughly 730,000 clones, with 13% found just once. This chain joins TRBV5-1 and TRBJ2-5; the D gene is possibly TRBD2 (5 bases). The TCR comes from a man younger than 35 with type 1 diabetes. The sequencing input was naive CD4+ T cells from blood. CDR3 DNA: TGCGCCAGCAGCCCCGAGGGATACGGAACCCAGTACTTC. It is translated as CASSPEGYGTQYF.